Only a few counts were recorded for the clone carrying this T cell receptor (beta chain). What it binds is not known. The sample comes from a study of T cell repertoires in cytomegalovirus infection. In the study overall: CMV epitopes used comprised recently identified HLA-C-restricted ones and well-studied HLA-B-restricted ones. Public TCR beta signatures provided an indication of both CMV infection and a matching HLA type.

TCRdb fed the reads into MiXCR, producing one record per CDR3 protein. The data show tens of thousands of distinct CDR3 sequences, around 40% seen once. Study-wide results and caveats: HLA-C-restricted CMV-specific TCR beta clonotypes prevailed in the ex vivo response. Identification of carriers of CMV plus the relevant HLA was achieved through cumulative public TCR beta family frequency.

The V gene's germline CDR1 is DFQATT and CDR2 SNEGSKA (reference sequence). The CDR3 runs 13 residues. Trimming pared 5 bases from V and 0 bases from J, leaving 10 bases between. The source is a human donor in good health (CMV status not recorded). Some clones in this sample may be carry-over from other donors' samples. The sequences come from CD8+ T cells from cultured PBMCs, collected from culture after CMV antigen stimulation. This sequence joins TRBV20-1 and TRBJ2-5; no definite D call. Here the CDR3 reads CSASEAYQETQYF. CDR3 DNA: TGCAGTGCTTCGGAAGCGTACCAAGAGACCCAGTACTTC.